This T cell receptor (beta chain) was sequenced during a study of T-cell memory formation after mild COVID-19 (dated by TCRdb to the early 2020s). In the study overall: TCR sequence clusters from the two donors were found to be largely donor specific. Longitudinal TCRalpha and TCRbeta repertoire sequencing tracked T-cell clones expanding and contracting after mild COVID-19 in a couple of donors. The cohort was made up of two young adult volunteers, one female and one male, who were previously healthy. Broader findings and caveats from the paper: Some responding clones were detected in pre-infection memory, which suggested that pre-existing cross-reactive memory T cells had joined the SARS-CoV-2 response. Contracting CD4+ clones turned up mainly in the CM and EM memory subsets, whereas EMRA was where CD8+ clones were enriched. Whether the second-wave clones peaking on day 37 were SARS-CoV-2 specific was not confirmed. The study covered only a couple of mild cases, and larger cohorts including severe cases with pre-infection samples were considered necessary. From day 15 to 85, contracting clones showed balanced CD4/CD8 phenotypes, whereas a second wave of clones that expanded from day 15 to 37 leaned towards CD4+.

The run used an Illumina NovaSeq 6000. cDNA libraries for TCRalpha and TCRbeta were prepared by 5'RACE using constant-segment primers, with sample barcodes and unique molecular identifiers added. RNA was extracted from every sample with Trizol reagent. Library amplification was performed in two PCR steps, and a second sample barcode and Illumina TruSeq adapters were introduced in the second step. Sequencing of the libraries was done on an Illumina NovaSeq, producing 2 x 150 bp paired-end reads. In the paper's pipeline: The reads were demultiplexed and collapsed into UMI-guided consensus sequences using migec v1.2.7. Using mixcr v2.1.11, the UMI consensuses were aligned to TRA and TRB V and J templates and assembled into clonotypes. Clonotypes were classified as expanded or contracted when called significant by both edgeR and NoisET, with noise models trained on biological replicates. edgeR calls used a false discovery rate-adjusted p below 0.01 and a log2 fold-change threshold of 1. PCA with hierarchical clustering of max-normalized trajectories of the 1000 most abundant clonotypes was used as exploratory dynamics analysis. Separately sequenced CD4+ and CD8+ repertoires were used to assign the CD4 or CD8 phenotype of responding clones. Using fastp trimming at Q25 and MiXCR clonotype assembly, TCRdb reanalyzed the public sequencing data and kept in-frame beta chains. Rows merge per CDR3 protein into single entries with the most common DNA and genes. The authors' filters were not applied to this entry. The sample table lists about 360,000 distinct CDR3 sequences, approximately 15% of them with a count of one. Of the sample, under 25% falls within the top ten clones.

Ficoll-Paque density gradient centrifugation was used to isolate PBMCs. Regarding this clonotype: No cognate antigen has been identified for it. Base qualities were left out, and no much larger clone turns up one base away.

The CDR3 covers 12 residues, taking in both the cysteine and the phenylalanine. Solely the CDR3 DNA is kept, with 36 bases framed from the first base. V was cut back by 3 bases and J by 2 bases, leaving a gap of 7 bases between them. CDR1 and CDR2 (DFQATT, SNEGSKA) derive from the germline V gene (reference sequence). Source material: PBMCs or a T cell subset sorted from them (not recorded which). Recombination connected TRBV20-1 to TRBJ2-5; tentative D gene TRBD2, with 5 bases matching. The sequence was obtained from a man aged 18 to 29 who had mild COVID-19 (a few samples of this study predate the infection). The sample titles of this study are shuffled in the database, so cell type and time point are left out; the donor was told from shared clones. The nucleotide sequence reads TGCAGTGCTAGGCCGGGACAAGAGACCCAGTACTTC. Its protein product is CSARPGQETQYF.